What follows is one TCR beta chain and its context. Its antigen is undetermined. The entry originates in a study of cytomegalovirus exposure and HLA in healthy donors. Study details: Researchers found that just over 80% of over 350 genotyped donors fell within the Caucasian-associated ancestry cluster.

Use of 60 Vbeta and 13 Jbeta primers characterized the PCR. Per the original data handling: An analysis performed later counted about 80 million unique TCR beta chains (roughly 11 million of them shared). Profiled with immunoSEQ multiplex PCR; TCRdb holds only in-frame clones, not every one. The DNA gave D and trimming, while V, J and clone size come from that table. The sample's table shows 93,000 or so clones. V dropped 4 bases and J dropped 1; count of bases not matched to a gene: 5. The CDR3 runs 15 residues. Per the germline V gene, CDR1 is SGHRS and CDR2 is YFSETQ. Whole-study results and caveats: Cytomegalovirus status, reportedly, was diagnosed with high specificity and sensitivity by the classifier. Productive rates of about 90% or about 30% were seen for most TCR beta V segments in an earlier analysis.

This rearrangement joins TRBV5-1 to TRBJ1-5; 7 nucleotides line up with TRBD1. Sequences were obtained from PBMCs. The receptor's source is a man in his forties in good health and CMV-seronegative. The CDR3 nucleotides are TGCGCCAGCAGCGACGGACAGGAGAGCAATCAGCCCCAGCATTTT. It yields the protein CASSDGQESNQPQHF.